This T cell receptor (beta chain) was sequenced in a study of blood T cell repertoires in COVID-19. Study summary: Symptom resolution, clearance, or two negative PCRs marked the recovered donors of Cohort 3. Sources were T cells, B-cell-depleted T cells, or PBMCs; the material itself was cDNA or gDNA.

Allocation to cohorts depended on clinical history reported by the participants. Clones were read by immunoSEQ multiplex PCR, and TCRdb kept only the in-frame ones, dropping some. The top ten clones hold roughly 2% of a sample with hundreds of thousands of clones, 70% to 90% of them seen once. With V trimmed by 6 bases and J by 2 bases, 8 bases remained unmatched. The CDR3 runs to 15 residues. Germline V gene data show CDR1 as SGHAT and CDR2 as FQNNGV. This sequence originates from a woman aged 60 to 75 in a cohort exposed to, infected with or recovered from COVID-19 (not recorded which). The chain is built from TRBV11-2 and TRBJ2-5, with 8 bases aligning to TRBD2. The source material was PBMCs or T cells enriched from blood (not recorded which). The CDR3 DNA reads TGTGCCAGCAGACCTCGAGCGGGAGATCAAGAGACCCAGTACTTC. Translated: CASRPRAGDQETQYF.